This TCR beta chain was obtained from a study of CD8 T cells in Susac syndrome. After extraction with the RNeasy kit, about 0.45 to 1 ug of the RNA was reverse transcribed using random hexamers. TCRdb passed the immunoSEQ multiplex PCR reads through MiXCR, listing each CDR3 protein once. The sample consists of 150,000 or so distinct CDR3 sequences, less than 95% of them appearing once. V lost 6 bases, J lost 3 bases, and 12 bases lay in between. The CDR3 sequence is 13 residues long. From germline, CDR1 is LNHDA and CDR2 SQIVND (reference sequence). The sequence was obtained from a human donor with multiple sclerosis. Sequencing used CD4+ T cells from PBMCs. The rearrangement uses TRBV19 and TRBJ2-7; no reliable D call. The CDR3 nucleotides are TGTGCCAGTAGCACGGGCTTGAGCTACGAGCAGTACTTC. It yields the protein CASSTGLSYEQYF.